The rows below give T cell receptor beta chains drawn from one sample of a study of T cells in Graves' hyperthyroidism and ophthalmopathy. MiXCR was run by TCRdb on the multiplex PCR reads, yielding one entry per CDR3 protein. Of some 460,000 distinct CDR3 sequences in the sample, approximately 14% were seen once. Sample: blood. These receptors came from a woman aged 18-30 years with Graves' hyperthyroidism. Each CDR3 is given with its conserved first and last residue. The D gene is left open where the match is weak. Rows give clone size only sometimes, using once, few, many, or a class for an expanded clone.

len	d_gene	v_gene	j_gene	abundance	CDR3aa
16	NA	TRBV4-1	TRBJ1-2	few	CASAPLKRVDRHGYTF
13	NA	TRBV12-3/TRBV12-4	TRBJ1-1	many	CASWAGMNTEAFF
11	NA	TRBV29-1	TRBJ1-2	many	CSATGRYGYTF
17	NA	TRBV5-1	TRBJ2-3	NA	CASSLRTGGSLSDTQYF
17	NA	TRBV15	TRBJ2-1	many	CATSREPLGGFYNEQFF
20	TRBD2	TRBV20-1	TRBJ2-3	many	CSAIGASGLAGGGRADTQYF
15	NA	TRBV5-1	TRBJ2-5	NA	CASSFGAGNQETQYF
15	NA	TRBV11-3	TRBJ2-5	many	CASSLGQQGQETQYF
15	NA	TRBV10-3	TRBJ1-1	NA	CAISEQGRMNTEAFF
12	NA	TRBV6-1	TRBJ2-1	NA	CASSPEGLEQFF
17	TRBD2	TRBV24-1	TRBJ2-1	NA	CATSDLVGGTAFGGQFF
16	TRBD2	TRBV7-8	TRBJ2-2	NA	CASSPLTSEGTGELFF
14	NA	TRBV2	TRBJ2-3	many	CASSVGTITDTQYF
15	NA	TRBV5-6	TRBJ2-1	few	CASSFLRGADNEQFF
17	TRBD1	TRBV27	TRBJ2-7	NA	CASSRDRLDPGSYEQYF
14	NA	TRBV5-5	TRBJ2-7	NA	CASSLLSRGDEQYF
13	NA	TRBV11-1	TRBJ1-5	NA	CASSLSSEGPQHF
14	TRBD1	TRBV20-1	TRBJ2-3	few	CSASGTGDADTQYF
17	TRBD2	TRBV7-6	TRBJ2-1	NA	CASSSGLAGGNYNEQFF
14	NA	TRBV5-6	TRBJ1-2	many	CASSAGVGNYGYTF
15	NA	TRBV7-6	TRBJ1-3	NA	CASSPLAGIGNTIYF
16	TRBD2	TRBV27	TRBJ2-7	many	CASMLWTSGGTYEQYF
17	TRBD2	TRBV20-1	TRBJ2-5	many	CSARDPGLSGGSETQYF
14	TRBD2	TRBV19	TRBJ2-1	NA	CASSKATSGGWSFF
15	TRBD1	TRBV10-3	TRBJ1-2	NA	CAIKGGGQMTYGYTF
15	TRBD2	TRBV20-1	TRBJ2-7	few	CSASLLASSSYEQYF
16	NA	TRBV5-6	TRBJ2-2	few	CASSRPRQIGTGELFF
13	NA	TRBV20-1	TRBJ1-2	many	CSARVLGAYGYTF
16	TRBD2	TRBV28	TRBJ2-7	NA	CASSLFRGREAPEQYF
15	NA	TRBV12-3/TRBV12-4	TRBJ1-2	many	CASSWGSTANYGYTF
13	NA	TRBV28	TRBJ1-2	many	CASSSTGDFGYTF
14	TRBD2	TRBV5-6	TRBJ2-3	many	CASSFLSGGDTQYF
15	NA	TRBV4-1	TRBJ1-3	NA	CASSPGRTSGNTIYF
13	TRBD1	TRBV7-9	TRBJ1-1	NA	CASSPGTGVEAFF
14	NA	TRBV7-3	TRBJ2-3	many	CASSSVQESDTQYF
15	NA	TRBV7-3	TRBJ1-1	many	CASSLSGTGTTEAFF
17	TRBD1	TRBV7-9	TRBJ2-3	few	CASSWGPAGGVPDTQYF
17	NA	TRBV11-2	TRBJ2-2	NA	CASSQDRRTGNTGELFF
13	NA	TRBV12-3/TRBV12-4	TRBJ1-2	many	CASSATGSYGYTF
13	NA	TRBV6-8	TRBJ2-7	many	CASSSPGPYEQYF
11	NA	TRBV20-1	TRBJ1-1	few	CSAPPGAEAFF
14	NA	TRBV6-1	TRBJ1-6	NA	CASSSGTSVSPLHF
15	TRBD1	TRBV6-1	TRBJ2-3	many	CASSAGTGGKDTQYF
17	NA	TRBV18	TRBJ1-2	few	CASSPSLGSQSNYGYTF
16	NA	TRBV20-1	TRBJ2-1	NA	CSAGKGGLDRYNEQFF
13	NA	TRBV6-2/TRBV6-3	TRBJ1-1	many	CASSSTPNTEAFF
16	TRBD2	TRBV13	TRBJ2-7	many	CASSLVGRGDSYEQYF
17	TRBD2	TRBV11-2	TRBJ2-1	many	CASSLEMGGSSYNEQFF
14	TRBD1	TRBV4-2	TRBJ2-7	NA	CASSQGDSVYEQYF
17	NA	TRBV6-2/TRBV6-3	TRBJ2-5	many	CASSYSPGRGPEKTQYF
13	TRBD1	TRBV12-3/TRBV12-4	TRBJ1-5	many	CASSAGGVQPQHF
18	TRBD2	TRBV9	TRBJ2-2	few	CASSVPRGGGVNTGELFF
14	NA	TRBV12-3/TRBV12-4	TRBJ2-5	few	CASSSQRGEETQYF
19	NA	TRBV6-2/TRBV6-3	TRBJ1-5	many	CASSYSLGAAGLSNQPQHF
14	NA	TRBV28	TRBJ2-4	many	CASSPEGRGNIQYF
14	TRBD1	TRBV2	TRBJ2-7	many	CASSEGQGAYEQYF